The next 30 T cell receptor beta chains were all read from a single sample in a study of CD8+ T cells in alopecia areata. cDNA prepared by RNA extraction and subsequent reverse transcription served as the template for sequencing. Some clones are missing from TCRdb's copy, which holds only in-frame ones; the method was immunoSEQ multiplex PCR. The sample has 150,000 to 200,000 clones, around 60% seen once. This specimen consisted of CD4+ T cells sorted from blood, obtained at week 0. The receptors were sampled from a human donor with alopecia areata.

The chain couples TRBV5-6 to TRBJ1-1; D not certain. This CDR3 spans 16 amino acids. CDR1 is SGHDT, CDR2 YYEEEE, per germline. Between the trimmed V and J ends, which lost 0 bases and 4 bases, there was a span of 16 bases. The CDR3 spells CASSLVGLKSFTEAFF. Written as DNA, the CDR3 is TGTGCCAGCAGCTTGGTTGGACTTAAGTCTTTCACTGAAGCTTTCTTT.

The chain couples TRBV9 to TRBJ2-4, with D hard to call. Germline V lookup: CDR1 SGDLS, CDR2 YYNGEE. V was pared by 4 bases and J by 7 bases, with 15 bases between. The CDR3 totals 14 residues. The CDR3 here is CASSPTPMGNIQYF. In DNA form, the CDR3 reads TGTGCCAGCAGCCCCACCCCGATGGGGAACATTCAGTACTTC. Full variable domain (outside the CDR3, taken from reference TRBV9 and TRBJ2-4): DSGVTQTPKHLITATGQRVTLRCSPRSGDLSVYWYQQSLDQGLQFLIQYYNGEERAKGNILERFSAQQFPDLHSELNLSSLELGDSALYFCASSPTPMGNIQYFGAGTRLSVL.

Points on this clone: Different DNA sequences within this sample yield the same CDR3. J is TRBJ1-2 and V is TRBV9; D unresolved. The CDR3 loop spans 13 amino acids. Trimming removed 2 bases at V and 4 bases at J, with 9 bases between. Germline-derived CDR1 and CDR2 are SGDLS and YYNGEE. CDR3 amino acids: CASSVDGLYGYTF. CDR3 in DNA: TGTGCCAGCAGCGTCGATGGACTCTATGGCTACACCTTC.

This clone came up a few times. V gene TRBV4-1 combines with J gene TRBJ1-1, with a weak D call TRBD1 (6 bases). The V end was cut by 5 bases, the J end by 0 bases, with 13 bases between. The CDR3 is 15 amino acids. Germline assignment: CDR1 MGHRA and CDR2 YSYEKL. CDR3: CASSERTVMNTEAFF. In DNA form, the CDR3 reads TGCGCCAGCAGCGAGAGGACAGTAATGAACACTGAAGCTTTCTTT.

This chain connects TRBV30 to TRBJ2-7, with D perhaps matching TRBD2 (6 bases). There are 14 residues in the CDR3. V was trimmed by 1 base and J by 2 bases, leaving 12 bases between them. Germline CDR1 GTSNPN, CDR2 SVGIG (reference sequence). CDR3 loop: CAWSGGAGTYEQYF. CDR3 DNA sequence: TGTGCCTGGAGTGGAGGGGCGGGGACCTACGAGCAGTACTTC.

CDR3 nucleotide sequence: TGTGCCAGCAGCCAAGACGGGCAGATGAACACTGAAGCTTTCTTT. Its protein product is CASSQDGQMNTEAFF. The chain joins TRBV4-2 to TRBJ1-1, with D unclear. The CDR3 is 15 amino acids. V was cut by 0 bases and J by 0 bases, with 8 bases left in between. Germline loops: CDR1 LGHNA, CDR2 YNFKEQ.

This clone was picked up a small number of times. The chain links TRBV7-2 to TRBJ2-7, with 10 bases fitting TRBD2. The germline V gene encodes CDR1 SGHTA and CDR2 FQGNSA. The CDR3 has 15 residues. With V trimmed by 4 bases and J by 7 bases, 10 bases remained unmatched. The DNA for the CDR3 is TGTGCCAGCAGCTCCAGCAGCGGGGGGGACTTGGAGCAGTACTTC. It translates to CASSSSSGGDLEQYF.

This rearrangement joins TRBV6-5 to TRBJ1-5; D perhaps matches TRBD1 (6 bases). Germline V lookup: CDR1 MNHEY, CDR2 SVGAGI. The CDR3 consists of 15 residues. V dropped 0 bases and J dropped 6 bases, with 12 bases sitting between them. CDR3 DNA: TGTGCCAGCAGTTACTCATTCAGGGGAGGTCAGCCCCAGCATTTT. Translation gives CASSYSFRGGQPQHF.

A word on this clone: The same CDR3 also results from other DNA sequences found in this sample. The V gene is TRBV25-1, the J gene TRBJ2-7; the D gene could be TRBD1 or TRBD2 (5 bases each). Germline V CDR1 and CDR2: MGHDK, SYGVNS. Trimming stripped 4 bases from V and 4 bases from J, with 5 bases between. This CDR3 region has 11 residues. Here the CDR3 DNA reads TGTGCCAGCAGTGGGGGGTACGAGCAGTACTTC. Protein product: CASSGGYEQYF.

The chain employs TRBV5-1 and TRBJ2-5; D call uncertain. The CDR3 runs to 12 residues. The germline V and J ends were trimmed by 0 bases and 9 bases, with 9 bases remaining between them. Germline-derived CDR1 and CDR2 are SGHRS and YFSETQ. Here the CDR3 reads CASSLADGAQYF. CDR3 DNA sequence: TGCGCCAGCAGCTTGGCCGATGGGGCCCAGTACTTC.

The rearrangement uses TRBV5-1 and TRBJ2-5, with TRBD2 as a possible D gene (7 bases). The CDR3 length is 15 residues. Trimming pared 4 bases from V and 5 bases from J, leaving 18 bases between. CDR1 SGHRS and CDR2 YFSETQ come from the germline V gene. Here the CDR3 reads CASSPPAGAGETQYF. Here the CDR3 DNA reads TGCGCCAGCAGCCCGCCGGCGGGGGCGGGGGAGACCCAGTACTTC.

The chain combines TRBV15 with TRBJ1-5, with a weak D call TRBD1 (6 bases). Germline V gene lookup returns CDR1 LNHNV and CDR2 YYDKDF (reference sequence). The CDR3 has 15 residues. Trimming shortened V by 1 base and J by 7 bases, and 14 bases separated the two germline ends. The CDR3 loop reads CATSRGGGGLQPQHF. The CDR3 DNA reads TGTGCCACCAGCAGAGGGGGCGGGGGCCTCCAGCCCCAGCATTTT.

This rearrangement joins TRBV5-1 to TRBJ1-6; no clear D gene. Germline V lookup: CDR1 SGHRS, CDR2 YFSETQ. V was trimmed by 8 bases and J by 1 base, leaving 7 bases between them. This CDR3 has 13 residues. The CDR3 nucleotides are TGCGCCAGTCGGGAGTCCTATAATTCACCCCTCCACTTT. As protein: CASRESYNSPLHF.

This chain connects TRBV11-2 to TRBJ2-7; D might be TRBD1 (6 bases). Germline V gives CDR1 SGHAT, CDR2 FQNNGV. Trimming cost V 1 base and J 0 bases, with 16 bases left between them. The CDR3 totals 17 residues. As DNA, the CDR3 is TGTGCCAGCAGCTTAGCGGCCACAGGGCTTCCCTCCTACGAGCAGTACTTC. This encodes CASSLAATGLPSYEQYF.

The chain employs TRBV5-1 and TRBJ2-2; the match to TRBD1 covers 7 bases. The V segment lost 1 base and the J segment 6 bases; nucleotides outside the gene matches: 3. There are 14 residues in the CDR3. CDR1 is SGHRS and CDR2 is YFSETQ in the germline V gene. CDR3 region: CASSLLTGAGELFF. DNA of the CDR3: TGCGCCAGCAGCTTGCTAACAGGGGCCGGGGAGCTGTTTTTT. Complete variable domain (other parts from reference TRBV5-1 and TRBJ2-2): KAGVTQTPRYLIKTRGQQVTLSCSPISGHRSVSWYQQTPGQGLQFLFEYFSETQRNKGNFPGRFSGRQFSNSRSEMNVSTLELGDSALYLCASSLLTGAGELFFGEGSRLTVL.

The chain recombines TRBV29-1 with TRBJ2-1; 14 bases match TRBD2. The J segment lost 0 bases and the V segment lost 7 bases, leaving 8 bases of the junction unmatched. The CDR3 runs to 17 residues. Germline values: CDR1 SQVTM, CDR2 ANQGSEA. CDR3 residues: CSGRTSGGRSSYNEQFF. CDR3 nucleotide sequence: TGCAGCGGTCGGACTAGCGGGGGGCGGAGCTCCTACAATGAGCAGTTCTTC.

The table lists this clone with a few counts. The rearrangement uses TRBV30 and TRBJ2-1; 15 bases line up with TRBD2. The ends lost 2 bases at V and 5 bases at J; junction bases unmatched: 4. This CDR3 contains 16 residues. The V gene's germline CDR1 is GTSNPN and CDR2 SVGIG (reference sequence). CDR3 in amino acids: CAWSPGLAGGDNEQFF. CDR3 nucleotide sequence: TGTGCCTGGAGTCCGGGACTAGCGGGGGGAGACAATGAGCAGTTCTTC.

This clone was found a few times. The V and J genes are TRBV11-1 and TRBJ2-3; 10 positions match TRBD2. The V gene's germline CDR1 is SGHAT and CDR2 FQDESV (reference sequence). Trimming took 7 bases from V and 10 from J; bases not matched to a gene: 14. The CDR3 consists of 15 residues. The DNA of the CDR3 is TGTGCCAGCAAAGCCGGGACTAGCGTAGCGGGGGCGCAGTATTTT. Protein: CASKAGTSVAGAQYF.

V usage is TRBV5-4 and J usage is TRBJ2-3; tentative D call: TRBD2 (6 bases). The CDR3 is 13 amino acids. V was trimmed by 4 bases and J by 0 bases, leaving 6 bases between them. Germline loops: CDR1 SGHNT, CDR2 YYREEE (reference sequence). This CDR3 reads CASSGTSTDTQYF. DNA for the CDR3: TGTGCCAGCAGCGGGACTAGCACAGATACGCAGTATTTT. The full variable domain, in which reference TRBV5-4 and TRBJ2-3 provide the parts outside the CDR3, is ETGVTQSPTHLIKTRGQQVTLRCSSQSGHNTVSWYQQALGQGPQFIFQYYREEENGRGNFPPRFSGLQFPNYSSELNVNALELDDSALYLCASSGTSTDTQYFGPGTRLTVL.

The chain couples TRBV18 to TRBJ2-1; 9 bases are a match to TRBD1. CDR1 is KGHSH and CDR2 is LQKENI in the germline V gene. The J segment lost 3 bases and the V segment lost 6 bases, leaving 6 bases of the junction unmatched. The CDR3 has 15 amino acids. CDR3 residues: CASSQDRGNYNEQFF. The CDR3 DNA follows: TGTGCCAGCTCGCAGGACAGGGGAAACTACAATGAGCAGTTCTTC.

The chain has TRBV7-3 and TRBJ2-2; D might be TRBD1 (5 bases). Trimming cost V 5 bases and J 6 bases, with 13 bases left between them. The CDR3 has 14 residues. CDR1 and CDR2 (germline): SGHTA, FQGTGA. CDR3: CASSRFRAAGELFF. CDR3 in DNA: TGTGCCAGCAGCCGATTCAGGGCCGCCGGGGAGCTGTTTTTT.

The chain links TRBV2 to TRBJ1-2; no definite D call. This CDR3 has 13 residues. V lost 11 bases, J lost 0 bases, and 13 bases lay in between. Germline CDR1 reads SNHLY; CDR2 reads FYNNEI. The CDR3 reads CAGRTQPNYGYTF. The CDR3 DNA reads TGTGCCGGAAGGACGCAACCTAACTATGGCTACACCTTC.

The gene calls are TRBV19 and TRBJ1-5, with D unresolved. Germline lookup yields CDR1 LNHDA and CDR2 SQIVND (reference sequence). V shed 11 bases and J shed 5 bases, with 4 bases lying between them. CDR3 length: 9 residues. The CDR3, as DNA: TGTGCCTCGTATCAGCCCCAGCATTTT. Its translation: CASYQPQHF.

The chain is built from TRBV5-1 and TRBJ2-7; perhaps TRBD1 as D (5 bases). CDR1 and CDR2 from the germline V gene are SGHRS and YFSETQ. The CDR3 contains 14 residues. V dropped 3 bases and J dropped 6 bases, with 16 bases sitting between them. CDR3 in DNA: TGCGCCAGCAGCTCGGAAACAGGACAAATCGAGCAGTACTTC. This sequence encodes CASSSETGQIEQYF.

The gene calls are TRBV6-5 and TRBJ2-1, with D possibly being TRBD1 (6 bases). This CDR3 is 15 amino acids long. The germline V and J ends were trimmed by 6 bases and 2 bases, with 14 bases remaining between them. The germline V gene encodes CDR1 MNHEY and CDR2 SVGAGI. DNA for the CDR3: TGTGCCAGCAGGCAGGGGATCGGTCCCTACAATGAGCAGTTCTTC. It specifies CASRQGIGPYNEQFF.

This sequence joins TRBV30 and TRBJ2-6; D possibly corresponds to TRBD1 (6 bases). CDR3 length equals 15 residues. The V and J ends lost 2 bases and 2 bases respectively, with 10 bases between them. Per the germline V gene, CDR1 is GTSNPN and CDR2 is SVGIG (reference sequence). The chain's CDR3 is CAWSWGLAGANVLTF. CDR3 sequence (DNA): TGTGCCTGGAGTTGGGGGCTGGCTGGGGCCAACGTCCTGACTTTC.

This clone was picked up a small number of times. The rearrangement uses TRBV7-2 and TRBJ2-7; perhaps TRBD2 as D (6 bases). Germline CDR1 is SGHTA and CDR2 is FQGNSA. There are 12 residues in the CDR3. V was clipped by 5 bases and J by 5 bases, with 10 bases between them. The CDR3 DNA is TGTGCCAGCAGCCTGACTAGTCACGAGCAGTACTTC. It specifies CASSLTSHEQYF.

The V and J genes are TRBV5-1 and TRBJ2-3; D is ambiguous. V was trimmed by 1 base and J by 1 base, leaving 4 bases between them. The CDR3 covers 13 residues. Germline lookup yields CDR1 SGHRS and CDR2 YFSETQ. The CDR3 DNA reads TGCGCCAGCAGCTTGATAGGCACAGATACGCAGTATTTT. This gives the protein CASSLIGTDTQYF.

This clone was detected only once. The chain carries TRBV15 and TRBJ1-5; D is undetermined. In germline, CDR1 is LNHNV, CDR2 YYDKDF (reference sequence). The CDR3 consists of 14 residues. Trimming left V 0 bases short and J 5 bases short, with 8 bases between. In DNA form, the CDR3 reads TGTGCCACCAGCAGAGATTCGGGAGATCAGCCCCAGCATTTT. This encodes CATSRDSGDQPQHF. Using reference TRBV15 and TRBJ1-5 for the parts outside the CDR3, the full variable domain is DAMVIQNPRYQVTQFGKPVTLSCSQTLNHNVMYWYQQKSSQAPKLLFHYYDKDFNNEADTPDNFQSRRPNTSFCFLDIRSPGLGDTAMYLCATSRDSGDQPQHFGDGTRLSIL.

This chain connects TRBV29-1 to TRBJ1-2; maybe TRBD1 (6 bases). From germline, CDR1 is SQVTM and CDR2 ANQGSEA. V was clipped by 0 bases and J by 7 bases, with 12 bases between them. This CDR3 has 13 residues. The CDR3 DNA follows: TGCAGCGTTGAAGAAAAACAGGGAGGTGGCTACACCTTC. It encodes CSVEEKQGGGYTF.